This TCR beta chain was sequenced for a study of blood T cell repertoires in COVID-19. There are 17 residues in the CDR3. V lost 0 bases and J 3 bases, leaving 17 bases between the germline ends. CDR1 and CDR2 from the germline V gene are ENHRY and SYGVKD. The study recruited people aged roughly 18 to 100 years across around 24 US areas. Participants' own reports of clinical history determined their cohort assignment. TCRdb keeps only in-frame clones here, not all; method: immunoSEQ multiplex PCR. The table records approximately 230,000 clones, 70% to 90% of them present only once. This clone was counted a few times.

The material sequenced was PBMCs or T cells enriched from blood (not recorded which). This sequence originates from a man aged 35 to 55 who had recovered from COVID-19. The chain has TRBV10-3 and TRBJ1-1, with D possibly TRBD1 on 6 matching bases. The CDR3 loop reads CAISESGRGVGDTEAFF. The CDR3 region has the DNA TGTGCCATCAGTGAGTCAGGCAGGGGTGTGGGCGACACTGAAGCTTTCTTT.